Below, one T cell receptor (beta chain) is given with its context. V was clipped by 5 bases and J by 11 bases, with 13 bases between them. This CDR3 comprises 13 residues. Per the germline V gene, CDR1 is SGHTA and CDR2 is FQGTGA. The data were taken from a study of immune cell composition in non-small cell lung cancer. The data were produced by immunoSEQ multiplex PCR, yet TCRdb's version contains in-frame clones alone and is incomplete. The sample yields fewer than 2,000 clones, 65% to 85% seen once. The same data also went into a second study, on CD4 T cells in lung cancer.

This receptor was obtained from a human donor with non-small cell lung cancer. This chain links TRBV7-3 with TRBJ1-6; D may be TRBD1 (5 bases). The sequenced material came from lung tumor tissue. For the CDR3, the DNA is TGTGCCAGCAGCCGGGACTCTTCCACACCCCTCCACTTT. It specifies CASSRDSSTPLHF.